The 25 T cell receptor beta chains below all came from one sample that was sequenced in a study of cytomegalovirus exposure and HLA in healthy donors. 60 Vbeta and 13 Jbeta primers were used in PCR. Generated by immunoSEQ multiplex PCR, the TCRdb table keeps only in-frame clones and is missing some. The sample records under 200,000 clones, around four fifths being singletons. The source material was PBMCs. The receptors originated from a young man in good health and CMV-seronegative.

The V and J genes are TRBV5-1 and TRBJ1-5, with D possibly matching TRBD1 (5 bases). Germline V gene lookup returns CDR1 SGHRS and CDR2 YFSETQ. V gave up 2 bases and J gave up 3 bases, with 6 bases separating them. This CDR3 contains 13 residues. This chain's CDR3 is CASSLGDNQPQHF. The CDR3 DNA reads TGCGCCAGCAGCTTAGGGGACAATCAGCCCCAGCATTTT.

The chain couples TRBV11-2 to TRBJ2-1; D is unresolved. In germline, CDR1 is SGHAT, CDR2 FQNNGV. The CDR3 is made up of 11 amino acids. Trimming left V 2 bases short and J 8 bases short, with 4 bases between. CDR3 loop: CASSLRDEQFF. CDR3 sequence (DNA): TGTGCCAGCAGCTTAAGAGATGAGCAGTTCTTC.

The chain combines TRBV5-1 with TRBJ1-5, with 8 bases fitting TRBD1. The CDR3 loop spans 13 amino acids. The V and J ends lost 4 bases and 7 bases, in that order; junction bases with no gene match: 4. Germline lookup yields CDR1 SGHRS and CDR2 YFSETQ. Written as DNA, the CDR3 is TGCGCCAGCAGCCCCGGACAGGGCCAGCCCCAGCATTTT. Translated: CASSPGQGQPQHF.

V and J are TRBV7-2 and TRBJ2-3; maybe TRBD2 (6 bases). Per the germline V gene, CDR1 is SGHTA and CDR2 is FQGNSA. This CDR3 has 14 amino acids. Trimming left V 5 bases short and J 5 bases short, with 14 bases between. CDR3 protein: CASSLNSGKDTQYF. In DNA form, the CDR3 reads TGTGCCAGCAGCCTAAATAGCGGAAAAGATACGCAGTATTTT.

The genes are TRBV30 and TRBJ2-7; 9 positions agree with TRBD1. The CDR3 contains 15 residues. The V segment lost 0 bases and the J segment 5 bases; nucleotides outside the gene matches: 8. Germline-derived CDR1 and CDR2 are GTSNPN and SVGIG (reference sequence). The CDR3, as DNA: TGTGCCTGGAGTGTCGGTGGACAGGGGAGGGACGAGCAGTACTTC. Protein sequence: CAWSVGGQGRDEQYF.

The chain employs TRBV14 and TRBJ1-1, with D perhaps TRBD1 (6 bases). The CDR3 has 15 amino acids. With 1 base removed from V and 1 base from J, the gap between germline ends came to 10 bases. Germline V lookup: CDR1 SGHDN, CDR2 FVKESK. The CDR3 region is CASSQVGTPNTEAFF. The DNA of the CDR3 is TGTGCCAGCAGCCAAGTCGGGACACCGAACACTGAAGCTTTCTTT. The whole variable domain, filled in from reference TRBV14 and TRBJ1-1, reads EAGVTQFPSHSVIEKGQTVTLRCDPISGHDNLYWYRRVMGKEIKFLLHFVKESKQDESGMPNNRFLAERTGGTYSTLKVQPAELEDSGVYFCASSQVGTPNTEAFFGQGTRLTVV.

The chain recombines TRBV7-9 with TRBJ2-7, with 8 bases fitting TRBD1. The germline gives CDR1 SEHNR, CDR2 FQNEAQ (reference sequence). There are 13 residues in the CDR3. J was trimmed by 4 bases and V by 8 bases; bases with no gene match: 7. DNA of the CDR3: TGTGCCAGCGACGGACAGGGTCGGTACGAGCAGTACTTC. This encodes CASDGQGRYEQYF.

The V gene is TRBV7-2, the J gene TRBJ2-3; D remains ambiguous. The CDR3 consists of 12 residues. From germline, CDR1 is SGHTA and CDR2 FQGNSA. Trimming pared 5 bases from V and 4 bases from J, leaving 7 bases between. The CDR3 sequence is CASSPFADTQYF. The CDR3, as DNA: TGTGCCAGCAGCCCCTTCGCAGATACGCAGTATTTT.

V and J are TRBV6-6 and TRBJ1-3; tentative D call: TRBD1 (6 bases). Per germline, CDR1 MNHNY and CDR2 SVGAGI (reference sequence). Trimming shortened V by 0 bases and J by 3 bases, and 9 bases separated the two germline ends. There are 15 residues in the CDR3. In DNA form, the CDR3 reads TGTGCCAGCAGTTACTCGGGGGCGAGTGGAAACACCATATATTTT. This encodes CASSYSGASGNTIYF.

The V call is TRBV30, the J call TRBJ1-5; TRBD1 agrees at 8 bases. CDR1 and CDR2 (germline): GTSNPN, SVGIG (reference sequence). CDR3 length: 13 residues. V trimming: 2 bases; J trimming: 8 bases; junction bases outside the gene matches: 5. The CDR3 loop is CAWSNRGSEPQHF. In nucleotides, the CDR3 is TGTGCCTGGAGTAACAGGGGGAGTGAGCCCCAGCATTTT.

The chain employs TRBV5-4 and TRBJ2-5; TRBD1 matches 7 bases. This CDR3 comprises 15 residues. From germline, CDR1 is SGHNT and CDR2 YYREEE (reference sequence). J gave up 3 bases and V 1 base, and 6 bases lay outside the gene matches. The CDR3 nucleotides read TGTGCCAGCAGCTTGACTAGGGACAGCGAAGAGACCCAGTACTTC. Translation: CASSLTRDSEETQYF.

This clone was seen once. This CDR3 reads CASSPGGGQYF. CDR3 in DNA: TGCGCCAGCAGCCCAGGGGGAGGCCAGTACTTC. The chain joins TRBV5-1 to TRBJ2-5; D perhaps matches TRBD1 (7 bases). This CDR3 region has 11 residues. The germline CDR1 and CDR2 sequences are SGHRS and YFSETQ. Trimming shortened V by 4 bases and J by 10 bases, and 11 bases separated the two germline ends.

The rearrangement joins TRBV11-2 to TRBJ1-5, with TRBD1 as a possible D gene (6 bases). Trimming cost V 6 bases and J 5 bases, with 14 bases left between them. The CDR3 is 14 residues long. Per the germline V gene, CDR1 is SGHAT and CDR2 is FQNNGV. The CDR3 here is CASSSVGGHQPQHF. The CDR3 bases are TGTGCCAGCAGTTCCGTAGGGGGTCATCAGCCCCAGCATTTT.

This chain uses TRBV5-4 with TRBJ2-5; D may be TRBD2 (7 bases). CDR1 SGHNT and CDR2 YYREEE come from the germline V gene (reference sequence). Trimming pared 4 bases from V and 0 bases from J, leaving 19 bases between. The CDR3 contains 17 residues. As DNA, the CDR3 is TGTGCCAGCAGCCCTGGGGGGGGCGGGGGCCACCAAGAGACCCAGTACTTC. Residues: CASSPGGGGGHQETQYF.

This clone was recorded only once. V gene TRBV11-3 combines with J gene TRBJ1-1; D not resolved. CDR1 and CDR2 from the germline V gene are SGHNT and YENEEA. The CDR3 consists of 13 residues. Trimming pared 0 bases from V and 1 base from J, leaving 3 bases between. The CDR3 spells CASSLDWNTEAFF. Written as DNA, the CDR3 is TGTGCCAGCAGCTTAGACTGGAACACTGAAGCTTTCTTT.

The V and J genes are TRBV10-1 and TRBJ2-1; 9 positions match TRBD2. V lost 5 bases and J lost 5; bases outside the gene matches: 7. The CDR3 has 15 residues. Germline loops: CDR1 WNHNN, CDR2 SYGVQD (reference sequence). The CDR3 is CASSSGAGGDNEQFF. CDR3 sequence (DNA): TGCGCCAGCAGTTCGGGAGCGGGAGGAGACAATGAGCAGTTCTTC.

This clone occurred a few times. This chain joins TRBV28 and TRBJ2-7; 7 bases match TRBD1. Germline V gene lookup returns CDR1 MDHEN and CDR2 SYDVKM. J was trimmed by 1 base and V by 4 bases; bases with no gene match: 7. This CDR3 is built from 15 residues. The CDR3 here is CASSYLLQGSYEQYF. The CDR3 DNA follows: TGTGCCAGCAGTTACCTCCTACAGGGGTCCTACGAGCAGTACTTC. The full variable domain, with the rest looked up from reference TRBV28 and TRBJ2-7, is DVKVTQSSRYLVKRTGEKVFLECVQDMDHENMFWYRQDPGLGLRLIYFSYDVKMKEKGDIPEGYSVSREKKERFSLILESASTNQTSMYLCASSYLLQGSYEQYFGPGTRLTVT.

The chain is built from TRBV13 and TRBJ2-7, with a tentative D call TRBD2 (5 bases). Trimming removed 4 bases at V and 2 bases at J, with 9 bases between. The CDR3 runs to 13 residues. Germline assignment: CDR1 PRHDT and CDR2 FYEKMQ (reference sequence). The CDR3 is CASSSTSPYEQYF. The CDR3 DNA is TGTGCCAGCAGCTCCACTAGTCCCTACGAGCAGTACTTC.

This clone was seen only a few times. The CDR3 sequence is CASSLGSGGPYEQYF. Written as DNA, the CDR3 is TGTGCCAGCAGCTTGGGGTCAGGGGGTCCCTACGAGCAGTACTTC. The V gene is TRBV5-8, the J gene TRBJ2-7; 7 bases fit TRBD1. Trimming at V came to 0 bases and at J to 2 bases, leaving 5 bases not matched to a gene. The CDR3 runs 15 residues. Germline loops: CDR1 SGHTS, CDR2 YDEGEE.

This clone is a singleton in its sample. The V gene is TRBV7-3, the J gene TRBJ1-6; D gene ambiguous. This CDR3 region has 13 residues. Trimming removed 4 bases from V and 7 bases from J, with 8 bases in between. Germline assignment: CDR1 SGHTA and CDR2 FQGTGA. The CDR3 DNA reads TGTGCCAGCAGCTCCTCTTTGAATTCACCCCTCCACTTT. Protein sequence: CASSSSLNSPLHF.

V and J are TRBV30 and TRBJ2-3; TRBD2 is a possible D gene (5 bases). The CDR3 loop spans 14 amino acids. Between the trimmed V and J ends, which lost 3 bases and 0 bases, there was a span of 10 bases. Germline loops: CDR1 GTSNPN, CDR2 SVGIG (reference sequence). The CDR3 nucleotides are TGTGCCTGGAGACCCCGAGGGAGCACAGATACGCAGTATTTT. Amino acids: CAWRPRGSTDTQYF.

This rearrangement joins TRBV5-1 to TRBJ2-5; D may be TRBD1 (6 bases). V lost 2 bases and J lost 2, with 10 bases in between. The CDR3 sequence is 14 residues long. Germline CDR1 reads SGHRS; CDR2 reads YFSETQ. The CDR3, as DNA: TGCGCCAGCAGCTTTTACCAGGGGCAAGAGACCCAGTACTTC. This translates into CASSFYQGQETQYF.

The J gene is TRBJ2-2, the V gene TRBV10-2; 9 nucleotides agree with TRBD2. The V gene's germline CDR1 is WSHSY and CDR2 SAAADI. This CDR3 contains 16 residues. V lost 8 bases and J lost 2; bases outside the gene matches: 9. The CDR3: CASSSGGGANTGELFF. For the CDR3, the DNA is TGCGCCAGCTCTTCTGGCGGGGGGGCAAACACCGGGGAGCTGTTTTTT.

The gene calls are TRBV7-9 and TRBJ1-3; D is unresolved. With 7 bases removed from V and 4 bases from J, the gap between germline ends came to 17 bases. Germline V CDR1 and CDR2: SEHNR, FQNEAQ (reference sequence). The CDR3 is 15 residues long. The CDR3 DNA follows: TGTGCCAGCACCCAATCTGGCGGAAGCGGAAACACCATATATTTT. Translating it yields CASTQSGGSGNTIYF.

This sequence joins TRBV30 and TRBJ1-5; no reliable D call. The CDR3 sequence is 14 residues long. CDR1 and CDR2 (germline): GTSNPN, SVGIG (reference sequence). The V and J ends lost 0 bases and 6 bases respectively, with 12 bases between them. The CDR3: CAWSVRSSGQPQHF. The CDR3 DNA reads TGTGCCTGGAGTGTACGCTCTTCGGGTCAGCCCCAGCATTTT.